The 19 T cell receptor beta chains reported below all come from one sample, sequenced in a study of OX40 agonist ivuxolimab in advanced cancers. Produced via immunoSEQ multiplex PCR; TCRdb's table is partial and in-frame only. The sample has approximately 86,000 clones, roughly 90% seen once. The sample in question was CD4+ or CD8+ T cells sorted from blood, obtained in a trial of the OX40 agonist ivuxolimab. Every receptor here comes from an adult with an advanced solid tumor such as melanoma, head and neck, liver or kidney cancer.

This rearrangement joins TRBV5-4 to TRBJ2-3; 7 nucleotides align to TRBD2. V trimming: 3 bases; J trimming: 4 bases; junction bases outside the gene matches: 14. From germline, CDR1 is SGHNT and CDR2 YYREEE (reference sequence). The CDR3 contains 17 residues. In DNA, the CDR3 is TGTGCCAGCAGCTCCGGACTAGAGCGGAGCCCTCCAGATACGCAGTATTTT. Protein: CASSSGLERSPPDTQYF.

This clone turned up a few times. V usage is TRBV7-2 and J usage is TRBJ2-7, with D perhaps TRBD2 (5 bases). CDR3 length: 14 residues. Trimming stripped 5 bases from V and 2 bases from J, with 13 bases between. Germline CDR1 SGHTA, CDR2 FQGNSA. DNA of the CDR3: TGTGCCAGCAGCCGACGGACTGACCCCTACGAGCAGTACTTC. Translation gives CASSRRTDPYEQYF. The variable domain in full, completed from reference TRBV7-2 and TRBJ2-7, reads GAGVSQSPSNKVTEKGKDVELRCDPISGHTALYWYRQSLGQGLEFLIYFQGNSAPDKSGLPSDRFSAERTGGSVSTLTIQRTQQEDSAVYLCASSRRTDPYEQYFGPGTRLTVT.

The chain links TRBV30 to TRBJ1-4; 9 nucleotides line up with TRBD1. With 4 bases clipped from V and 7 bases from J, the junction kept 10 bases outside the gene matches. The CDR3 covers 15 residues. Germline V lookup: CDR1 GTSNPN, CDR2 SVGIG (reference sequence). The CDR3 is CAWTQNRGHAEKLFF. The CDR3 nucleotides are TGTGCCTGGACTCAAAACAGGGGGCATGCTGAAAAACTGTTTTTT.

This chain links TRBV6-6 with TRBJ2-4; no definite D call. V gave up 4 bases and J gave up 1 base, with 11 bases separating them. The germline V gene encodes CDR1 MNHNY and CDR2 SVGAGI (reference sequence). The CDR3 sequence is 15 residues long. CDR3: CASSLKGHAKNIQYF. The CDR3 DNA is TGTGCCAGCAGTTTGAAGGGTCATGCCAAAAACATTCAGTACTTC.

The chain links TRBV27 to TRBJ1-4; the D is unclear. The CDR3 loop spans 17 amino acids. V lost 5 bases and J 0 bases, leaving 16 bases between the germline ends. In germline, CDR1 is MNHEY, CDR2 SMNVEV (reference sequence). CDR3 loop: CASSRSRGEATNEKLFF. The CDR3 DNA follows: TGTGCCAGCAGTAGATCCCGGGGAGAAGCAACTAATGAAAAACTGTTTTTT.

The V gene is TRBV27, the J gene TRBJ1-4; D ambiguous. Trimming shortened V by 4 bases and J by 0 bases, and 18 bases separated the two germline ends. The germline V gene encodes CDR1 MNHEY and CDR2 SMNVEV (reference sequence). The CDR3 runs 18 residues. CDR3 residues: CASSSLFAVKPTNEKLFF. The CDR3 bases are TGTGCCAGCAGTTCTTTGTTTGCGGTAAAGCCAACTAATGAAAAACTGTTTTTT.

V is TRBV7-2 and J is TRBJ1-3; D is unclear. With 1 base removed from V and 4 bases from J, the gap between germline ends came to 14 bases. Germline CDR1 is SGHTA and CDR2 is FQGNSA. The CDR3 spans 16 residues. The CDR3 is CASSLVGLETGNTIYF. CDR3 nucleotides: TGTGCCAGCAGCTTAGTTGGGTTGGAGACCGGAAACACCATATATTTT.

J is TRBJ2-6 and V is TRBV11-2; no clear D. This CDR3 has 16 amino acids. The V end was cut by 4 bases, the J end by 4 bases, with 14 bases between. Germline V CDR1 and CDR2: SGHAT, FQNNGV. For the CDR3, the DNA is TGTGCCAGCAGCTATCGTTATGTTACCGGGGCCAACGTCCTGACTTTC. Translation gives CASSYRYVTGANVLTF.

The gene calls are TRBV28 and TRBJ1-2; D unclear. Germline loops: CDR1 MDHEN, CDR2 SYDVKM. This CDR3 contains 14 residues. V was cut by 2 bases and J by 2 bases, with 9 bases left in between. CDR3 sequence: CASSLQAVNYGYTF. The CDR3 DNA reads TGTGCCAGCAGTTTACAGGCGGTAAACTATGGCTACACCTTC.

This clone was found once. The chain couples TRBV7-3 to TRBJ1-2; D may be TRBD1 (6 bases). This CDR3 region has 15 residues. Germline CDR1 is SGHTA and CDR2 is FQGTGA. The V and J ends lost 2 bases and 4 bases respectively, with 14 bases between them. CDR3 amino acids: CASSLRPGQSYGYTF. The CDR3 DNA is TGTGCCAGCAGCTTACGTCCCGGACAGTCCTATGGCTACACCTTC.

The chain carries TRBV27 and TRBJ2-5; 7 bases are a match to TRBD2. Germline values: CDR1 MNHEY, CDR2 SMNVEV (reference sequence). V trimming: 5 bases; J trimming: 7 bases; junction bases outside the gene matches: 13. The CDR3 length is 15 residues. The chain's CDR3 is CASSRLASGQGTQYF. The DNA for the CDR3 is TGTGCCAGCAGTAGACTGGCTAGCGGCCAGGGGACCCAGTACTTC.

This clone was recorded once. The V and J genes are TRBV5-1 and TRBJ2-6; D ambiguous. The CDR3 length is 15 residues. Germline CDR1 reads SGHRS; CDR2 reads YFSETQ. Trimming pared 2 bases from V and 3 bases from J, leaving 9 bases between. The CDR3 region has the DNA TGCGCCAGCAGCTTTGGGTTTTATGGGGCCAACGTCCTGACTTTC. Translated: CASSFGFYGANVLTF.

The V call is TRBV6-8, the J call TRBJ2-7; 7 bases map to TRBD2. After removal of 6 bases from V and 6 bases from J, the junction contained 11 bases not matched to a gene. The CDR3 totals 14 residues. Looked up from germline, CDR1 is MNHGY and CDR2 is SAAAGT. CDR3 in DNA: TGTGCCAGCAGCCCGGGAGGACTAGGTGGCGAGCAGTACTTC. This sequence encodes CASSPGGLGGEQYF.

This sequence joins TRBV19 and TRBJ2-7; 11 positions match TRBD2. With 4 bases clipped from V and 5 bases from J, the junction kept 7 bases outside the gene matches. Germline V gene sequence: CDR1 LNHDA, CDR2 SQIVND (reference sequence). The CDR3 runs to 15 residues. CDR3 bases: TGTGCCAGTAGTACTACTAGCGGGAGTCGGCACGAGCAGTACTTC. This translates into CASSTTSGSRHEQYF.

The chain links TRBV19 to TRBJ2-7, with D uncertain. This CDR3 comprises 14 residues. The germline V and J ends were trimmed by 5 bases and 0 bases, with 11 bases remaining between them. Germline CDR1 and CDR2: LNHDA and SQIVND (reference sequence). Written as DNA, the CDR3 is TGTGCCAGTAGTCGGGCCGGTAACTCCTACGAGCAGTACTTC. Translation gives CASSRAGNSYEQYF. Complete variable domain (other parts from reference TRBV19 and TRBJ2-7): DGGITQSPKYLFRKEGQNVTLSCEQNLNHDAMYWYRQDPGQGLRLIYYSQIVNDFQKGDIAEGYSVSREKKESFPLTVTSAQKNPTAFYLCASSRAGNSYEQYFGPGTRLTVT.

This chain links TRBV9 with TRBJ2-7, with D perhaps matching TRBD1 (5 bases). The V gene lost 0 bases and the J gene lost 1 base, with 23 bases spanning the gap. The CDR3 spans 19 residues. Germline CDR1 is SGDLS and CDR2 is YYNGEE. CDR3 sequence: CASSVVSIWGTCPSYEQYF. The CDR3 DNA is TGTGCCAGCAGCGTAGTCTCTATTTGGGGCACCTGTCCGTCCTACGAGCAGTACTTC.

The V call is TRBV11-3, the J call TRBJ1-2; no firm D call. CDR3 length: 13 residues. Deletions cut 2 bases from V and 3 bases from J, with 7 bases between. From germline, CDR1 is SGHNT and CDR2 YENEEA. The DNA for the CDR3 is TGTGCCAGCAGCTTAAGAACAGACTATGGCTACACCTTC. As protein: CASSLRTDYGYTF. The whole variable domain, filled in from reference TRBV11-3 and TRBJ1-2, reads EAGVVQSPRYKIIEKKQPVAFWCNPISGHNTLYWYLQNLGQGPELLIRYENEEAVDDSQLPKDRFSAERLKGVDSTLKIQPAELGDSAVYLCASSLRTDYGYTFGSGTRLTVV.

This CDR3 reads CATSDKIGNQPQHF. The CDR3 coding sequence is TGTGCCACCAGCGACAAGATTGGCAATCAGCCCCAGCATTTT. This chain uses TRBV15 with TRBJ1-5; D unclear. Germline V gene sequence: CDR1 LNHNV, CDR2 YYDKDF (reference sequence). The ends were cut back, 5 bases at V and 2 bases at J, with 10 bases in the middle. The CDR3 is 14 amino acids.

V and J are TRBV27 and TRBJ2-1; possible D gene TRBD2, 5 bases. V lost 2 bases to trimming and J lost 6 bases, with 14 bases between them. The CDR3 runs to 15 residues. Germline V lookup: CDR1 MNHEY, CDR2 SMNVEV (reference sequence). CDR3 in amino acids: CASSLRRGRVNEQFF. The DNA for the CDR3 is TGTGCCAGCAGTTTACGACGAGGGCGAGTCAATGAGCAGTTCTTC.